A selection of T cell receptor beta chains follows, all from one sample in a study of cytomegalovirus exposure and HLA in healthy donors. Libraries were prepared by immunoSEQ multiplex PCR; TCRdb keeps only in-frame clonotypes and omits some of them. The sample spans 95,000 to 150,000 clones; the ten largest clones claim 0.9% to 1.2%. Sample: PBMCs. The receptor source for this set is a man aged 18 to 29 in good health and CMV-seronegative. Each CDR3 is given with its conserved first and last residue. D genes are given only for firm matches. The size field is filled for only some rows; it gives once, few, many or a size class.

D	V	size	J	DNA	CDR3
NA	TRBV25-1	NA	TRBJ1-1	TGTGCCAGCGTTATGAACACTGAAGCTTTCTTT	CASVMNTEAFF
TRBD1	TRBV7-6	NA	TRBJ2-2	TGTGCCAGCAGCCGGGTGGGGACAGCGAACACCGGGGAGCTGTTTTTT	CASSRVGTANTGELFF
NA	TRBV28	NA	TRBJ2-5	TGTGCCAGCAGTTTAGGAGGGTCCTTAGAGAAGGCCCAGTACTTC	CASSLGGSLEKAQYF
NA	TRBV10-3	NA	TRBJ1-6	TGTGCCATCAGTGAGCGGAACGCAGAGGTATCACCCCTCCACTTT	CAISERNAEVSPLHF
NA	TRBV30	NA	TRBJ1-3	TGTGCCTGGAGAACGTTCAGGGGAAATGGAAACACCATATATTTT	CAWRTFRGNGNTIYF
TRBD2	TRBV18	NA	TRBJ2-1	TGTGCCAGCTCACCGGGACTAGCACTTTACAATGAGCAGTTCTTC	CASSPGLALYNEQFF
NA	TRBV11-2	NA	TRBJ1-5	TGTGCCAGCAGCTTAGGACACCTTAGCAATCAGCCCCAGCATTTT	CASSLGHLSNQPQHF
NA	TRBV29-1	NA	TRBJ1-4	TGCAGCGCCGCGACTGAGCACGTCAATGAAAAACTGTTTTTT	CSAATEHVNEKLFF
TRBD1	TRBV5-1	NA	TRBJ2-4	TGCGCCAGCAGCTGGACAGGGATTGGGAACATTCAGTACTTC	CASSWTGIGNIQYF
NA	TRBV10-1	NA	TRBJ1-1	TGCGCCAGCAGTGGGAATTCGGGTATGGGCACTGAAGCTTTCTTT	CASSGNSGMGTEAFF
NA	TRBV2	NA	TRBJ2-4	TGTGCCAGCAGTGTTGAGGAGGCCATTCAGTACTTC	CASSVEEAIQYF
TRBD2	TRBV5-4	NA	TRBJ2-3	TGTGCCAGCAGCTTTTATCAGGGAGGGGCAGATACGCAGTATTTT	CASSFYQGGADTQYF
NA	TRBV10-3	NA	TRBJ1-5	TGTGCCATCAGTGACAGGGGAAGGAGCAATCAGCCCCAGCATTTT	CAISDRGRSNQPQHF
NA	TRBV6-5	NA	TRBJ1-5	TGTGCCAGCAGCCCCGTAGACGGACTCAATCAGCCCCAGCATTTT	CASSPVDGLNQPQHF
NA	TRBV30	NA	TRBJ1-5	TGTGCCTGGAGTGTCCAGGGGCAGCCCCAGCATTTT	CAWSVQGQPQHF
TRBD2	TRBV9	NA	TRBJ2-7	TGTGCCAGCAGCGTAGTGGGAGGGCAAGAGCAGTACTTC	CASSVVGGQEQYF
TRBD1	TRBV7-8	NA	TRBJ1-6	TGTGCCAGCAGCTCCGTCGGACAGGGCAGAGCTCACTTT	CASSSVGQGRAHF
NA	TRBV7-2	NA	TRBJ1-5	TGTGCCAGCAGCTTAGGGAGGGTGGATCAGCCCCAGCATTTT	CASSLGRVDQPQHF
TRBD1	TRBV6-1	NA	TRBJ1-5	TGTGCCGTACAGGGGCCTTCCAATCAGCCCCAGCATTTT	CAVQGPSNQPQHF
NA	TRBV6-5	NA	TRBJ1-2	TGTGCCAGCAGGACCGCGGGGGGGGATGGCTACACCTTC	CASRTAGGDGYTF
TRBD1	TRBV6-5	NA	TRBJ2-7	TGTGCCAGCAGACCGACAGGGAAAAGGTACGAGCAGTACTTC	CASRPTGKRYEQYF
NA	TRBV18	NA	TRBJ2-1	TGTGCCAGCTCACCTCGCGTGAGTATTGAGCAGTTCTTC	CASSPRVSIEQFF
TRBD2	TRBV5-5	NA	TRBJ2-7	TGTGCCAGCAGCCCCCGCTCGGGACTAGGAAGCTCCTACGAGCAGTACTTC	CASSPRSGLGSSYEQYF
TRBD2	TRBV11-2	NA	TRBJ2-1	TGTGCCAGCAGCCCCACTAGCGGGGGGCACAGCTCCTACAATGAGCAGTTCTTC	CASSPTSGGHSSYNEQFF
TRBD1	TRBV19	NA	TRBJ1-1	TGTGCCAGTAGTATAGAAGGGGACAGGACTCCGAACACTGAAGCTTTCTTT	CASSIEGDRTPNTEAFF
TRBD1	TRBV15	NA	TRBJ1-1	TGTGCCACCAGCAGAGGCGGACAGGGGTCCACTGAAGCTTTCTTT	CATSRGGQGSTEAFF
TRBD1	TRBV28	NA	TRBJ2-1	TGTGCCAGCAGTCACCGGACAGGGGTTGGAGTCAATGAGCAGTTCTTC	CASSHRTGVGVNEQFF
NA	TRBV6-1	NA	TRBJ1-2	TGTGCCAGGGGGAACAGGGTGGGGGCTAACTATGGCTACACCTTC	CARGNRVGANYGYTF
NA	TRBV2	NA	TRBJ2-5	TGTGCCAGCAGAGGAGGGAACCAAGAGACCCAGTACTTC	CASRGGNQETQYF
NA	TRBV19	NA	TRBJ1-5	TGTGCCACTGCGATAAGAGATAGCAATCAGCCCCAGCATTTT	CATAIRDSNQPQHF
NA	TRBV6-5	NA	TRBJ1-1	TGTGCCAGCAGTTACTCGCGGGATTGGACTGAAGCTTTCTTT	CASSYSRDWTEAFF
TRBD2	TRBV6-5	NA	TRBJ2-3	TGTGCCAGCAGTTCCCTGACTAGCGGGGATACAGATACGCAGTATTTT	CASSSLTSGDTDTQYF
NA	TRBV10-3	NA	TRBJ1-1	TGTGCCATCAGTGAGTCGAAGGGGACTGAAGCTTTCTTT	CAISESKGTEAFF
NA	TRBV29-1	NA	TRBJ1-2	TGCAGCGTTGAAGATCGGGGGGCCGGGTATGGCTACACCTTC	CSVEDRGAGYGYTF
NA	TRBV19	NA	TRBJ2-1	TGTGCCAGTAGACCCCTAGCGATCAGCTCCTACAATGAGCAGTTCTTC	CASRPLAISSYNEQFF
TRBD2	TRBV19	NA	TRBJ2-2	TGTGCCAGTAATCTGGCAGCGGGATCCGTCGGGGAGCTGTTTTTT	CASNLAAGSVGELFF
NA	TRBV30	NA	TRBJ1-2	TGTGCCTGGAGTGACTGGACAGTTAATGGCTACACCTTC	CAWSDWTVNGYTF
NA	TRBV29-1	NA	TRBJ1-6	TGCAGCGTTTCTTATGGCGACATTTTTTCTTCACCCCTCCACTTT	CSVSYGDIFSSPLHF
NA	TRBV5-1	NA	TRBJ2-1	TGCGCCAGCAGCGTGGCCGAAGCCGTTAAGCAGTTCTTC	CASSVAEAVKQFF
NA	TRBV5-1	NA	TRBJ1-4	TGCGCCAGCAGCAAAACAGGGAGAAATGAAAAACTGTTTTTT	CASSKTGRNEKLFF
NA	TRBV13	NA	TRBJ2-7	TGTGCCAGCAGCTTGGTCCGGGTATCCTACGAGCAGTACTTC	CASSLVRVSYEQYF
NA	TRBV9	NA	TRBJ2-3	TGTGCCAGCAGCGTAGGGACAAGTTTTACAGATACGCAGTATTTT	CASSVGTSFTDTQYF
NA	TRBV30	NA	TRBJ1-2	TGTGCCTGGATGACCCCAGGGGCCCCTTCCGGAGACTATGGCTACACCTTC	CAWMTPGAPSGDYGYTF
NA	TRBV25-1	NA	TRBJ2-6	TGTGCCAGCAGTTTCAGGGCCACTGGCTCTGGGGCCAACGTCCTGACTTTC	CASSFRATGSGANVLTF
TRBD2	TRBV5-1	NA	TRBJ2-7	TGCGCCAGCAGCTTGGGTGTGGGGAGGGCCTTCCACGAGCAGTACTTC	CASSLGVGRAFHEQYF
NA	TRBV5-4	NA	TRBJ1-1	TGTGCCAGCAGCTATGGGCCCAGTGGGACTGAAGCTTTCTTT	CASSYGPSGTEAFF
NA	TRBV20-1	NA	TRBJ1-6	TGCAGTGCTAGAGATCGGTCACCCCTCCACTTT	CSARDRSPLHF
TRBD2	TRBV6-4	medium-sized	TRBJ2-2	TGTGCCAGCAGCTCTCTAGCGGAAACCGGGGAGCTGTTTTTT	CASSSLAETGELFF
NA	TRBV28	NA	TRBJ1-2	TGTGCCAGCACCAAAGGAACACCAGGGGGCTACACCTTC	CASTKGTPGGYTF
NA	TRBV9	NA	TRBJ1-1	TGTGCCAGCAGCGTAGACAGGGCAGGGATTGAAGCTTTCTTT	CASSVDRAGIEAFF
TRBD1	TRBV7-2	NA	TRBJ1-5	TGTGCCAGCAGCTTGAACAGGGGTCAGCCCCAGCATTTT	CASSLNRGQPQHF
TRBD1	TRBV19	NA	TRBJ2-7	TGTGCCAGTAGCCGAGACAGGGCTTACGAGCAGTACTTC	CASSRDRAYEQYF
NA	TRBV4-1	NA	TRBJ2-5	TGCGCCAGCAGCCAACCGGCGGAGTACCAAGAGACCCAGTACTTC	CASSQPAEYQETQYF